This TCR beta chain was obtained from a study of shared clonotypes between healthy human individuals. Study conclusions and caveats: Roughly 5% of naive CD4 clonotypes were shared across a handful of donors. Since donors were few, the genetic and exposure-history diversity represented was limited.

Authors' analysis steps: ImmunoSEQ yielded junction-only sequences lacking quality scores, so filtering differed. Assay: immunoSEQ multiplex PCR; the TCRdb copy retains only in-frame clones and omits some. The V and J calls and clone size are taken from that table; D and trimming were inferred from the DNA. The sample records roughly 2.5 million clones, more than 90% being singletons. Per germline, CDR1 MDHEN and CDR2 SYDVKM. V was trimmed by 3 bases and J by 8 bases, leaving 16 bases between them. The CDR3 length is 14 residues. For this clone: Its target is unknown.

CD45RA+ naive and CD45RA-negative memory subsets were separated from CD4+ cells. The sample taken for sequencing was naive CD4+ T cells sorted from blood. Subset described: CD45RA+ positively selected. The TCR was taken from a young man in good health. This chain uses TRBV28 with TRBJ1-2, with TRBD1 as a possible D gene (6 bases). The chain's CDR3 is CASSFQGPIDGYTF. The CDR3 DNA reads as TGTGCCAGCAGTTTTCAGGGGCCGATAGACGGCTACACCTTC.